This TCR beta chain stems from a study of beta chain features in type 1 diabetes. V shed 0 bases, J shed 6 bases, and the junction held 5 bases outside the gene matches. The CDR3 extends over 15 amino acids. Germline loops: CDR1 SGDLS, CDR2 YYNGEE. TCRB transcripts that were expressed got sequenced, as all of the isolated RNA had been reverse transcribed. Data came from immunoSEQ multiplex PCR; TCRdb stores just in-frame clones and leaves some out. Here the sample spans about 360,000 clones, around 12% being singletons. Remarks on this clone: The target antigen is unknown.

Study results and limitations: Among patients with Type 1 diabetes, TCRB CDR3s were moderately but significantly shorter in every one of the four CD4+ subsets.

The specimen sequenced was naive CD4+ T cells from blood. The receptor comes from a man aged 18 to 30 in good health. This chain links TRBV9 with TRBJ2-1; 8 bases align to TRBD2. The CDR3 sequence is CASSVASGPSNEQFF. In nucleotides, the CDR3 is TGTGCCAGCAGCGTAGCTAGCGGGCCTAGCAATGAGCAGTTCTTC.